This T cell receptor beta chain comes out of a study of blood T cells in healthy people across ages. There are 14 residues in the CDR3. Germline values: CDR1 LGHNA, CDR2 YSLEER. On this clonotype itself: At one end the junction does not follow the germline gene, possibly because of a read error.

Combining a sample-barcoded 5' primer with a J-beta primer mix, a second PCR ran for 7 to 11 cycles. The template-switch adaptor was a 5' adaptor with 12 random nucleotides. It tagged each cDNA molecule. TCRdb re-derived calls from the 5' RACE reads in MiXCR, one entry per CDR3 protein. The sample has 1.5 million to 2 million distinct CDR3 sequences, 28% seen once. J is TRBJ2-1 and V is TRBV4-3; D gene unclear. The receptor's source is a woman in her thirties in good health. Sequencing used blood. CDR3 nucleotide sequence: TGCGCCGGCAGCCAAGAAGTATGGCCGTATGAGCAGTTCTTC. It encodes CAGSQEVWPYEQFF.